The text below deals with one TCR beta chain. Its cognate antigen is unknown. This entry comes from a study of cytomegalovirus exposure and HLA in healthy donors. Study findings and constraints: Researchers reported that a few CMV-associated chains were confirmed in vitro as CMV antigen-specific.

After removal of 2 bases from V and 2 bases from J, the junction contained 6 bases not matched to a gene. There are 15 residues in the CDR3. The germline V gene has CDR1 SEHNR and CDR2 FQNEAQ (reference sequence). Only in-frame clones appear in the TCRdb table, and some are missing; sequencing was by immunoSEQ multiplex PCR. Of approximately 280,000 clones detected, roughly 90% appear once; the ten largest clones hold 0.92%. The chain uses TRBV7-9 and TRBJ2-7; TRBD2 agrees at 7 bases. The sequence was obtained from a woman under 30 in good health and CMV-seronegative. Sequenced input: PBMCs. The CDR3 here is CASSLYRGDPYEQYF. The CDR3 DNA is TGTGCCAGCAGCTTATATCGGGGGGACCCCTACGAGCAGTACTTC.